This T cell receptor beta chain was sequenced during a study of shared clonotypes between healthy human individuals. Across the study: CD8 memory received one plate per donor, CD8 naive two, CD4 memory three and CD4 naive three.

Donors were healthy HIV-negative adults without recent acute infections or vaccinations. The CDR3 has 12 residues. V lost 2 bases and J 5 bases, leaving 7 bases between the germline ends. The germline CDR1 and CDR2 sequences are MDHEN and SYDVKM. The data were produced by immunoSEQ multiplex PCR, yet TCRdb's version contains in-frame clones alone and is incomplete. The sample holds about 380,000 clones, 96% seen once. The sequenced material came from memory CD8+ T cells sorted from blood. Subset noted: CD45RO+ cells pooled with CCR7-negative TemRA cells. The chain combines TRBV28 with TRBJ2-7; D uncertain. The sequence came from a man aged 25 to 40 in good health. This CDR3 reads CASSLRVHEQYF. CDR3 nucleotides: TGTGCCAGCAGTTTAAGGGTCCACGAGCAGTACTTC.